These 9 T cell receptor beta chains were all obtained from the same sample, sequenced in a study of glioma-infiltrating T cells after dendritic cell vaccination. Sequencing was performed with immunoSEQ multiplex PCR; in TCRdb, only in-frame clones are kept and a portion is missing. Of roughly 100,000 clones listed, about 83% are singletons. The source was blood, collected before dendritic cell vaccination. All receptors come from a human donor with glioblastoma.

The chain couples TRBV6-6 to TRBJ2-7, with unresolved D. Germline V CDR1 and CDR2: MNHNY, SVGAGI (reference sequence). The CDR3 length is 15 residues. V was pared by 3 bases and J by 3 bases, with 15 bases between. The CDR3 is CASSYTTTTLYEQYF. CDR3 DNA: TGTGCCAGCAGTTATACAACTACAACTCTCTACGAGCAGTACTTC.

This clone was detected only a few times. The CDR3 protein is CASSDRGSRPSNEQFF. The CDR3 nucleotides read TGTGCCAGTAGTGACCGCGGGAGTAGGCCCTCCAATGAGCAGTTCTTC. This chain links TRBV19 with TRBJ2-1; 7 nucleotides match TRBD2. Germline CDR1 and CDR2: LNHDA and SQIVND (reference sequence). The CDR3 extends over 16 amino acids. The V and J ends lost 5 bases and 6 bases, in that order; junction bases with no gene match: 13.

CDR3 sequence reads: CASSTMGGQYNSPLHF. The CDR3 bases are TGTGCCAGCAGCACCATGGGGGGACAGTATAATTCACCCCTCCACTTT. The V and J genes are TRBV13 and TRBJ1-6; TRBD1 matches at 7 bases. This CDR3 is built from 16 residues. Trimming cost V 5 bases and J 4 bases; bases outside gene matches: 8. CDR1 PRHDT and CDR2 FYEKMQ come from the germline V gene (reference sequence).

This CDR3 reads CASSESPRSGEQYF. The CDR3 DNA reads TGCGCCAGCAGTGAGTCCCCCCGTTCGGGAGAGCAGTACTTC. The chain uses TRBV10-1 and TRBJ2-7; D is perhaps TRBD2 (5 bases). This CDR3 is 14 amino acids long. Germline values: CDR1 WNHNN, CDR2 SYGVQD (reference sequence). The ends were cut back, 0 bases at V and 7 bases at J, with 13 bases in the middle.

The genes are TRBV29-1 and TRBJ1-2, with a possible D match to TRBD1 (6 bases). The CDR3 consists of 13 residues. Germline CDR1 and CDR2: SQVTM and ANQGSEA. V was cut by 6 bases and J by 6 bases, with 17 bases left in between. The CDR3 sequence: CSVRPPQGHGYTF. CDR3 DNA sequence: TGCAGCGTGCGACCCCCACAGGGACATGGCTACACCTTC.

Only a few counts were recorded for this clone. V usage is TRBV5-6 and J usage is TRBJ1-1; weak D call: TRBD1 (5 bases). Per germline, CDR1 SGHDT and CDR2 YYEEEE. This CDR3 contains 13 residues. The V and J ends lost 4 bases and 4 bases respectively, with 11 bases between them. Here the CDR3 reads CASSGGGGTEAFF. In nucleotides, the CDR3 is TGTGCCAGCAGCGGGGGGGGAGGCACTGAAGCTTTCTTT.

This chain links TRBV5-1 with TRBJ2-3, with D hard to call. Trimming took 0 bases from V and 3 from J, leaving 11 bases between them. The CDR3 is 15 amino acids. From germline, CDR1 is SGHRS and CDR2 YFSETQ. CDR3 amino acids: CASSLDSWATDTQYF. In nucleotides, the CDR3 is TGCGCCAGCAGCTTGGATTCATGGGCTACAGATACGCAGTATTTT.

This chain uses TRBV28 with TRBJ2-5; 9 bases are shared with TRBD2. Germline V CDR1 and CDR2: MDHEN, SYDVKM. J gave up 1 base and V 4 bases, and 4 bases lay outside the gene matches. This CDR3 comprises 15 residues. CDR3: CASSWTSEVQETQYF. Here the CDR3 DNA reads TGTGCCAGCAGTTGGACTAGCGAGGTCCAAGAGACCCAGTACTTC. Complete variable domain (other parts from reference TRBV28 and TRBJ2-5): DVKVTQSSRYLVKRTGEKVFLECVQDMDHENMFWYRQDPGLGLRLIYFSYDVKMKEKGDIPEGYSVSREKKERFSLILESASTNQTSMYLCASSWTSEVQETQYFGPGTRLLVL.

The chain recombines TRBV10-2 with TRBJ2-7; 8 nucleotides line up with TRBD2. V shed 10 bases, J shed 0 bases, and the junction held 8 bases outside the gene matches. Germline CDR1 and CDR2: WSHSY and SAAADI. This CDR3 has 14 residues. The CDR3 loop is CATSQTSASYEQYF. CDR3 coding DNA: TGCGCCACCTCCCAGACTAGCGCCTCCTACGAGCAGTACTTC.